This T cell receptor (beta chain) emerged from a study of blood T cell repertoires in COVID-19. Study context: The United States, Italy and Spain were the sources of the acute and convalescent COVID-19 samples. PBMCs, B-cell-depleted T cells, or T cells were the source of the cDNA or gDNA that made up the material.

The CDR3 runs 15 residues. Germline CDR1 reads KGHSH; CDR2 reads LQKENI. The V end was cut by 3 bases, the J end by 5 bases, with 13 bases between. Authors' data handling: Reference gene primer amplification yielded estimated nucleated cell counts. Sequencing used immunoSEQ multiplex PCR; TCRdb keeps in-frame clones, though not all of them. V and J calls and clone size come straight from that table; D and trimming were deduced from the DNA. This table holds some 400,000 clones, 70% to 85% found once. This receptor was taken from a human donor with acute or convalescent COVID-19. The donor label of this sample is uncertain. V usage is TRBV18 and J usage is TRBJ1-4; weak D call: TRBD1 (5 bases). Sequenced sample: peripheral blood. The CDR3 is CASSPRGVRNEKLFF. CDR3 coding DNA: TGTGCCAGCTCACCTAGGGGTGTACGGAATGAAAAACTGTTTTTT.